A selection of T cell receptor beta chains follows, all from one sample in a study of T cells in narcolepsy. The table came from immunoSEQ multiplex PCR; TCRdb's copy has only in-frame clones and leaves some out. The sample lists tens of thousands of clones, 75% to 90% occurring once. Sequencing used CD45RA- memory CD4+ T cells from PBMCs. These receptor sequences come from a human donor with narcolepsy. The CDR3 runs from the conserved cysteine through the conserved F or W. Fields, in order: J gene, D gene, V gene, clone size, CDR3 protein, CDR3 DNA. The D gene is left open where the match is weak. The size entry is marked missing in some rows and otherwise reads once, few, many or a size class.

J gene: TRBJ2-3; D gene: .; V gene: TRBV30; clone size: .; CDR3 protein: CAWGGLTGTDTQYF; CDR3 DNA: TGTGCCTGGGGGGGCCTGACAGGCACAGATACGCAGTATTTT
J gene: TRBJ1-5; D gene: .; V gene: TRBV7-8; clone size: .; CDR3 protein: CASSSEGAEGQPQHF; CDR3 DNA: TGTGCCAGCAGCTCCGAGGGTGCAGAGGGGCAGCCCCAGCATTTT
J gene: TRBJ2-1; D gene: TRBD2; V gene: TRBV11-3; clone size: .; CDR3 protein: CASSLGGLAGNSEQFF; CDR3 DNA: TGTGCCAGCAGCTTAGGGGGACTAGCGGGAAATAGTGAGCAGTTCTTC
J gene: TRBJ1-1; D gene: .; V gene: TRBV11-1; clone size: once; CDR3 protein: CASSLTGGRLGETEAFF; CDR3 DNA: TGTGCCAGCAGCTTAACGGGCGGCCGATTAGGTGAAACTGAAGCTTTCTTT
J gene: TRBJ1-3; D gene: TRBD1; V gene: TRBV7-2; clone size: .; CDR3 protein: CASSLTGGSGNTIYF; CDR3 DNA: TGTGCCAGCAGCTTAACAGGGGGCTCTGGAAACACCATATATTTT
J gene: TRBJ2-7; D gene: .; V gene: TRBV5-4; clone size: once; CDR3 protein: CASSLATGSSYEQYF; CDR3 DNA: TGTGCCAGCAGCTTGGCTACGGGAAGCTCCTACGAGCAGTACTTC
J gene: TRBJ2-5; D gene: .; V gene: TRBV11-3; clone size: .; CDR3 protein: CASSSRDEGETQYF; CDR3 DNA: TGTGCCAGCAGCTCCCGGGATGAGGGGGAGACCCAGTACTTC
J gene: TRBJ2-7; D gene: .; V gene: TRBV28; clone size: .; CDR3 protein: CASSLSAPGTYEQYF; CDR3 DNA: TGTGCCAGCAGTTTATCGGCGCCCGGAACCTACGAGCAGTACTTC
J gene: TRBJ1-5; D gene: TRBD1; V gene: TRBV14; clone size: .; CDR3 protein: CASSRQGNNQPQHF; CDR3 DNA: TGTGCCAGCAGCCGACAGGGGAACAATCAGCCCCAGCATTTT
J gene: TRBJ1-1; D gene: TRBD1; V gene: TRBV6-6; clone size: few; CDR3 protein: CATVGQTMNTEAFF; CDR3 DNA: TGTGCCACCGTGGGACAGACCATGAACACTGAAGCTTTCTTT
J gene: TRBJ2-1; D gene: .; V gene: TRBV27; clone size: .; CDR3 protein: CASSPLARGEQFF; CDR3 DNA: TGTGCCAGCAGTCCCCTTGCGAGAGGTGAGCAGTTCTTC
J gene: TRBJ2-2; D gene: .; V gene: TRBV9; clone size: .; CDR3 protein: CASSVRLASLTGELFF; CDR3 DNA: TGTGCCAGCAGCGTTCGGCTAGCTAGTTTGACCGGGGAGCTGTTTTTT
J gene: TRBJ2-7; D gene: TRBD2; V gene: TRBV7-8; clone size: few; CDR3 protein: CASSLAAAGGWEQYF; CDR3 DNA: TGTGCCAGCAGCTTAGCTGCAGCGGGAGGGTGGGAGCAGTACTTC
J gene: TRBJ2-2; D gene: .; V gene: TRBV10-3; clone size: .; CDR3 protein: CASLLAGSTGELFF; CDR3 DNA: TGTGCCAGCCTCCTGGCTGGGAGCACCGGGGAGCTGTTTTTT
J gene: TRBJ1-2; D gene: .; V gene: TRBV18; clone size: .; CDR3 protein: CASSPRPGDGYTF; CDR3 DNA: TGTGCCAGCTCACCAAGGCCAGGGGATGGCTACACCTTC
J gene: TRBJ1-4; D gene: TRBD1; V gene: TRBV2; clone size: .; CDR3 protein: CASSDPGQGEEKLFF; CDR3 DNA: TGTGCCAGCAGCGACCCGGGACAGGGGGAGGAAAAACTGTTTTTT
J gene: TRBJ2-2; D gene: TRBD1; V gene: TRBV5-1; clone size: once; CDR3 protein: CASSPRTGNTGELFF; CDR3 DNA: TGCGCCAGCAGCCCACGGACAGGCAACACCGGGGAGCTGTTTTTT
J gene: TRBJ2-3; D gene: TRBD2; V gene: TRBV30; clone size: .; CDR3 protein: CAWRTSGFTDTQYF; CDR3 DNA: TGTGCCTGGAGGACTAGCGGATTCACAGATACGCAGTATTTT
J gene: TRBJ2-5; D gene: .; V gene: TRBV11-2; clone size: .; CDR3 protein: CASSPRSFGVQETQYF; CDR3 DNA: TGTGCCAGCAGCCCGCGGTCCTTCGGGGTCCAAGAGACCCAGTACTTC
J gene: TRBJ1-2; D gene: .; V gene: TRBV28; clone size: .; CDR3 protein: CASSLTSLYGYTF; CDR3 DNA: TGTGCCAGCAGTTTGACTTCCCTCTATGGCTACACCTTC
J gene: TRBJ2-7; D gene: .; V gene: TRBV20-1; clone size: .; CDR3 protein: CSARTTLEQYF; CDR3 DNA: TGCAGTGCCAGGACTACCCTTGAGCAGTACTTC
J gene: TRBJ1-3; D gene: .; V gene: TRBV6-5; clone size: .; CDR3 protein: CASSYGQSSGNTIYF; CDR3 DNA: TGTGCCAGCAGTTACGGACAGTCCTCTGGAAACACCATATATTTT
J gene: TRBJ1-4; D gene: TRBD1; V gene: TRBV5-1; clone size: .; CDR3 protein: CASAPGGRNEKLFF; CDR3 DNA: TGCGCCAGCGCCCCAGGGGGGCGAAATGAAAAACTGTTTTTT